This T cell receptor (beta chain) was identified in a study of CD8 T cells in Susac syndrome. CDR3 length equals 15 residues. CDR1 is MNHEY, CDR2 SMNVEV, per germline (reference sequence). V dropped 6 bases and J dropped 5 bases, with 20 bases sitting between them. RNA amounts of roughly 0.45 to 1 ug underwent reverse transcription with random hexamers. A single record per CDR3 protein comes from TCRdb applying MiXCR to the immunoSEQ multiplex PCR reads. The sample yields roughly 200,000 distinct CDR3 sequences, around 95% seen once. This sequence was found in a human donor with multiple sclerosis. Sequenced input: CD4+ T cells from PBMCs. J is TRBJ2-7 and V is TRBV27; perhaps TRBD2 as D (6 bases). CDR3 in amino acids: CASSPLGRGFDEQYV. The CDR3 coding sequence is TGTGCCAGCAGCCCCCTCGGACGGGGGTTTGACGAGCAGTACGTC.